The rows below give T cell receptor beta chains drawn from one sample of a study of T-cell memory formation after mild COVID-19. TCRdb called the 5' RACE reads again in MiXCR, with one record for every CDR3 protein. This table has over 130,000 distinct CDR3 sequences, around 15% appearing once. Sequenced sample: PBMCs or a T cell subset sorted from them (not recorded which). The receptors come from an adult woman who had mild COVID-19 (a few samples of this study predate the infection). Cell type and time point are not known. CDR3s include the opening cysteine and the closing phenylalanine or tryptophan. A D gene is named only where the DNA matches it firmly. Only some rows state a clone size, as once, few, many or a class for expanded clones.

>TRBV7-9|.|.|TRBJ2-1
TGTGCCGCTCCGGGGGAAGCGGAGTCCTACAATGAGCAGTTCTTC
CAAPGEAESYNEQFF
>TRBV20-1|TRBD2|.|TRBJ2-3
TGCAGTGCTCGCGGACTAGACCAGAGCACGCAGTATTTT
CSARGLDQSTQYF
>TRBV12-3/TRBV12-4|.|.|TRBJ2-5
TGTGCCAGCGCAGGTGTAGGTGAGACCCAGTACTTC
CASAGVGETQYF
>TRBV7-3|.|few|TRBJ2-2
TGTGCCAGCAGCTTATTAAGCGGGGAGCTGTTTTTT
CASSLLSGELFF
>TRBV29-1|.|.|TRBJ2-7
TGCAGCGTTGTGGTAGGGAACTCCTACGAGCAGTACTTC
CSVVVGNSYEQYF
>TRBV25-1|.|.|TRBJ1-1
TGTGCCAGCAGTGACGTCAGGGTATACGCTTTCACTGAAGCTTTCTTT
CASSDVRVYAFTEAFF
>TRBV6-4|TRBD2|few|TRBJ2-7
TGTGCCAGCAGTTTTTCTGCGGGGGGGAACTACGAGCAGTACTTC
CASSFSAGGNYEQYF
>TRBV7-9|TRBD1|few|TRBJ2-7
TGTGCCAGCAGCCTTGACAGGACAGGCTACGAGCAGTACTTC
CASSLDRTGYEQYF
>TRBV6-2/TRBV6-3|.|few|TRBJ2-3
TGTGCCAGCAGTTACTCATGGTTACCTGATACGCAGTATTTT
CASSYSWLPDTQYF
>TRBV6-1|TRBD1|few|TRBJ2-3
TGTGCCAGCAGTGAAATAGTGCCAGGACAGGGGACAGATACGCAGTATTTT
CASSEIVPGQGTDTQYF
>TRBV28|TRBD2|.|TRBJ2-5
TGTGCCATCGAGACTAGCGGGGGAGAGACCCAGTACTTC
CAIETSGGETQYF
>TRBV29-1|.|few|TRBJ2-2
TGCAGCGTTGAAGATCATGGCAGCATAGGGGGGGAGCTGTTTTTT
CSVEDHGSIGGELFF
>TRBV4-3|TRBD2|few|TRBJ2-3
TGCGCCAGCAGCCAAGGGAGCGGGGTAGCAGATACGCAGTATTTT
CASSQGSGVADTQYF
>TRBV24-1|.|few|TRBJ1-5
TGTGCCACCAGTGATTTGCTAGGTGGGCCCCAGCATTTT
CATSDLLGGPQHF
>TRBV7-2|TRBD2|few|TRBJ2-3
TGTGCCAGCAGCTTAGTACTAGCGGGTCGAGATACGCAGTATTTT
CASSLVLAGRDTQYF
>TRBV28|.|.|TRBJ2-7
TGTGCCAGCAGACATTCCTACGAGCAGTACTTC
CASRHSYEQYF
>TRBV2|.|few|TRBJ1-2
TGTGCCAGCAGTGAAGATCGCCATGGGCGCTTGTATGGCTACACCTTC
CASSEDRHGRLYGYTF
>TRBV18|.|.|TRBJ2-5
TGTGCCAGCTCACCGTTCTCCGGGGGTGGAAAAGAGACCCAGTACTTC
CASSPFSGGGKETQYF
>TRBV7-6|.|.|TRBJ2-1
TGTGCCAGCGGGGCGGGCGAAGCTTACAATGAGCAGTTCTTC
CASGAGEAYNEQFF
>TRBV4-1|TRBD2|once|TRBJ2-1
TGCGCCAGCAGCCAAGAGACGGCGGGGGGTCCACGTGAGCAGTTCTTC
CASSQETAGGPREQFF
>TRBV7-9|TRBD1|few|TRBJ1-6
TGTGCCAGCAGGGATCCGGGACAGGTGAATTCACCCCTCCACTTT
CASRDPGQVNSPLHF
>TRBV20-1|TRBD1|.|TRBJ2-7
TGCAGTGCCACTGACCCGGGACAGGACCCATACGAGCAGTACTTC
CSATDPGQDPYEQYF
>TRBV4-2|.|few|TRBJ2-7
TGTGCCAGCAGCCAAGATTTCAAGCTCTCCTACGAGCAGTACTTC
CASSQDFKLSYEQYF
>TRBV12-3/TRBV12-4|TRBD2|few|TRBJ2-7
TGTGCCAGCAGTTTAGCTGGTAGCGGGAGAGGGTACGAGCAGTACTTC
CASSLAGSGRGYEQYF
>TRBV4-2|.|many|TRBJ2-7
TGTGCCAGCAGCCAAGAAGACGGAGAGACCTACGAGCAGTACTTC
CASSQEDGETYEQYF
>TRBV12-3/TRBV12-4|TRBD1|.|TRBJ2-7
TGTGCCAGCAGCTACGGGACAGGGGCTTACTACGAGCAGTACTTC
CASSYGTGAYYEQYF
>TRBV9|.|few|TRBJ2-1
TGTGCCAGCAGCGTAGGAGGGACGGGTAATGAGCAGTTCTTC
CASSVGGTGNEQFF
>TRBV7-9|.|.|TRBJ1-1
TGTGCCAGCAGGTACGGGGTGACTGAAGCTTTCTTT
CASRYGVTEAFF
>TRBV5-5|TRBD1|few|TRBJ2-5
TGTGCCAGCAGCTATGGGACAGGGTCTTTGGAGACCCAGTACTTC
CASSYGTGSLETQYF
>TRBV10-3|.|few|TRBJ1-2
TGTGCCATCGAAGAGGAGGTTGGGTATGGCTACACCTTC
CAIEEEVGYGYTF
>TRBV7-6|.|.|TRBJ1-5
TGTGCCAGCAGCCCGGGTTGGGGCGGCAATCAGCCCCAGCATTTT
CASSPGWGGNQPQHF
>TRBV7-9|.|many|TRBJ2-2
TGTGCCAGCAGCGCTAGAAACACCGGGGAGCTGTTTTTT
CASSARNTGELFF
>TRBV9|.|few|TRBJ2-5
TGTGCCAGCAGCGTAGATGGAGCCGGAGAGACCCAGTACTTC
CASSVDGAGETQYF
>TRBV29-1|TRBD2|few|TRBJ2-5
TGCAGCGTTGCCGGACTAGCGGGAGTCTCTATCGGGGAGACCCAGTACTTC
CSVAGLAGVSIGETQYF
>TRBV2|.|few|TRBJ1-2
TGTGCCAGCAGTGAGACTCCAGGCTCTTCGTATGGCTACACCTTC
CASSETPGSSYGYTF
>TRBV7-3|.|.|TRBJ2-1
TGTGCCAGCAGCCCCATTTTTAGTAATGAGCAGTTCTTC
CASSPIFSNEQFF
>TRBV7-2|.|few|TRBJ2-1
TGTGCCAGCACCTTGGGGGACCCCTCGGATGAGCAGTTCTTC
CASTLGDPSDEQFF
>TRBV14|TRBD1|few|TRBJ1-1
TGTGCCAGCAGCCAACGGACAGGGGGTATCATGAACACTGAAGCTTTCTTT
CASSQRTGGIMNTEAFF
>TRBV7-6|.|many|TRBJ2-7
TGTGCCAGCGGCTTTGGGGGGGCGTACGAGCAGTACTTC
CASGFGGAYEQYF
>TRBV7-9|.|few|TRBJ2-1
TGTGCCAGCAGCTCGGGGCCTGCGGAGCAGTTCTTC
CASSSGPAEQFF
>TRBV7-9|TRBD1|.|TRBJ2-3
TGTGCCAGCAGCCCCCGGACAGGAGATACGCAGTATTTT
CASSPRTGDTQYF
>TRBV27|.|large|TRBJ1-6
TGTGCCAGCAGTTTTTGGGAGACCTTATATAATTCACCCCTCCACTTT
CASSFWETLYNSPLHF
>TRBV12-3/TRBV12-4|.|.|TRBJ2-1
TGTGCCAGCAGTTTAGGACAGGCCTACAATGAGCAGTTCTTC
CASSLGQAYNEQFF
>TRBV11-3|TRBD2|few|TRBJ2-3
TGTGCCAGCAGCATAATAGCGGGGACTAGCACAGATACGCAGTATTTT
CASSIIAGTSTDTQYF
>TRBV20-1|.|many|TRBJ2-1
TGCAGTGCTGGAGACAGAGGATTGATTTACAATGAGCAGTTCTTC
CSAGDRGLIYNEQFF
>TRBV7-6|.|.|TRBJ1-5
TGTGCCAGCAGCTTAGGACCGTCAAGCAATCAGCCCCAGCATTTT
CASSLGPSSNQPQHF
>TRBV29-1|.|few|TRBJ2-7
TGCAGCGTTGAACTGCGTGGGCCCGGCTCCTACGAGCAGTACTTC
CSVELRGPGSYEQYF
>TRBV21-1|.|.|TRBJ2-1
TGTGCCAGCAGCAGAAGAACCAGACAGGGTAGTTTCTATGAGCAGTTCTTC
CASSRRTRQGSFYEQFF
>TRBV28|.|many|TRBJ1-4
TGTGCCAGCAGGGCTGAGGACACAACTAATGAAAAACTGTTTTTT
CASRAEDTTNEKLFF
>TRBV6-5|TRBD1|few|TRBJ2-2
TGTGCCAGCAGTTATCTGCCGAGGACAGGAGACACCGGGGAGCTGTTTTTT
CASSYLPRTGDTGELFF
>TRBV12-3/TRBV12-4|TRBD2|few|TRBJ2-5
TGTGCCAGCAGTCCGACTAGCTCGGCGGAAGAGACCCAGTACTTC
CASSPTSSAEETQYF
>TRBV11-3|TRBD2|.|TRBJ2-3
TGTGCCAGCAGACTAGGGGCGGGGGGCGGAACAGATACGCAGTATTTT
CASRLGAGGGTDTQYF
>TRBV5-5|TRBD1|many|TRBJ1-1
TGTGCCAGCAGCTTGTTTCCGGACAGGGGAACTGAAGCTTTCTTT
CASSLFPDRGTEAFF
>TRBV4-3|.|.|TRBJ2-7
TGCGCCAGCAGCCAAGCCCCAGGGGGGTACGAGCAGTACTTC
CASSQAPGGYEQYF
>TRBV6-4|.|many|TRBJ2-6
TGTGCCAGCAGTGAAGACGGCGCTGGGGCCAACGTCCTGACTTTC
CASSEDGAGANVLTF
>TRBV7-8|.|few|TRBJ1-1
TGTGCCAGCAGCTTAGCGCGGTCGCCGATGAACACTGAAGCTTTCTTT
CASSLARSPMNTEAFF